This entry lists 2 T cell receptor beta chains sequenced from one sample in a study of T cell repertoires in cytomegalovirus infection. TCRdb re-derived calls from the reads in MiXCR, one entry per CDR3 protein. The sample carries fewer than 350,000 distinct CDR3 sequences, 17% recorded once. The sample was PBMCs. The receptor set was obtained from a human donor in good health (CMV status not recorded). Some clones in this sample may be carry-over from other donors' samples.

The CDR3 is CSASEEGSGNTIYF. CDR3 nucleotide sequence: TGCAGTGCTTCCGAGGAGGGATCCGGAAACACCATATATTTT. The genes are TRBV20-1 and TRBJ1-3; D is ambiguous. Germline CDR1 and CDR2: DFQATT and SNEGSKA (reference sequence). The CDR3 spans 14 residues. V gave up 5 bases and J gave up 4 bases, with 15 bases separating them.

This clonotype was recorded many times. The J gene is TRBJ2-7, the V gene TRBV7-2, with D perhaps TRBD1 (6 bases). This CDR3 comprises 15 residues. V lost 4 bases and J lost 2, with 15 bases in between. Germline CDR1 is SGHTA and CDR2 is FQGNSA. CDR3 protein: CASSSATGYAYEQYF. In DNA form, the CDR3 reads TGTGCCAGCAGCTCGGCGACAGGATACGCCTACGAGCAGTACTTC. The full variable domain, in which reference TRBV7-2 and TRBJ2-7 provide the parts outside the CDR3, is GAGVSQSPSNKVTEKGKDVELRCDPISGHTALYWYRQSLGQGLEFLIYFQGNSAPDKSGLPSDRFSAERTGGSVSTLTIQRTQQEDSAVYLCASSSATGYAYEQYFGPGTRLTVT.